This is a list of T cell receptor beta chains from one sample in a study of response to subunit inactivated influenza vaccine. TCRdb reprocessed the RT-PCR reads via MiXCR and lists one record per CDR3 protein. The sample lists 530,000 or so distinct CDR3 sequences, 25% occurring once. Specimen: CD4+ T cells sorted from PBMCs, collected more than 4 days after vaccination. These receptors originate from a man in his fifties who received an inactivated influenza vaccine. Both conserved end residues are part of each CDR3. D genes are given only for firm matches. Not all rows give a size; the values are once, few, many and, for expanded clones, a class.

V	size	J	D	DNA	CDR3
TRBV12-3/TRBV12-4	few	TRBJ2-3	.	TGTGCCAGCAGCTTGACAGGCCGCGGGCTTAAGAAGCGCGCCAGCACAGATACGCAGTATTTT	CASSLTGRGLKKRASTDTQYF
TRBV29-1	few	TRBJ1-1	TRBD1	TGCAGCGCCGGGACAGGGGACACTGAAGCTTTCTTT	CSAGTGDTEAFF
TRBV6-5	.	TRBJ2-3	.	TGTGCCAGCAGTTACTCAAGACTAGGGGGTGATACGCAGTATTTT	CASSYSRLGGDTQYF
TRBV7-2	few	TRBJ2-7	TRBD2	TGTGCCAGCAGCCGCGGACTAGCGGGAATTTACGAGCAGTACTTC	CASSRGLAGIYEQYF
TRBV7-6	.	TRBJ2-2	.	TGTGCCAGCAGCTTAAGGCCTAGCGATTTCAGGGAGCTGTTTTTT	CASSLRPSDFRELFF
TRBV10-2	.	TRBJ1-4	.	TGCGCCAGCAGCTTCTCGCACAGGGTGGAAGAAAAACTGTTTTTT	CASSFSHRVEEKLFF
TRBV29-1	.	TRBJ2-1	.	TGCAGCGTTGAAAGTTCCCAGGCCTACAATGAGCAGTTCTTC	CSVESSQAYNEQFF
TRBV18	.	TRBJ2-7	.	TGTGCCAGCTCACCGCGGTCCGGTACCCCCTACGAGCAGTACTTC	CASSPRSGTPYEQYF
TRBV6-5	.	TRBJ2-1	TRBD1	TGTGCCAGCAGTTACTCGTTAGGGGGCAACTCCTACAATGAGCAGTTCTTC	CASSYSLGGNSYNEQFF
TRBV29-1	.	TRBJ2-3	.	TGCAGCGCCGGTGGCTCAGGCACGACAGATACGCAGTATTTT	CSAGGSGTTDTQYF
TRBV5-6	.	TRBJ2-3	TRBD2	TGTGCCTGCAGCTTAAAGGGATTAGCGGGACTTGGCGATACGCAGTATTTT	CACSLKGLAGLGDTQYF
TRBV4-3	few	TRBJ2-3	.	TGCGCCAGCAGCCAAGGGCACGCGGGTAGCACAGATACGCAGTATTTT	CASSQGHAGSTDTQYF
TRBV28	.	TRBJ2-7	TRBD1	TGTGCCAGCAGCTGGGGGACAGGGGTGAACGAGCAGTACTTC	CASSWGTGVNEQYF
TRBV7-8	.	TRBJ2-2	.	TGTGCCAGCAGCTTGTTACCCTGGAACACCGGGGAGCTGTTTTTT	CASSLLPWNTGELFF
TRBV20-1	.	TRBJ2-4	.	TGCAGTCTCACATCGAGGGGCAAAAACATTCAGTACTTC	CSLTSRGKNIQYF
TRBV2	many	TRBJ1-5	.	TGTGCCAGCAGTGATGAGATGTGGATGCGGAATCAGCCCCAGCATTTT	CASSDEMWMRNQPQHF
TRBV9	once	TRBJ2-6	TRBD1	TGTGCCAGCAGCGTAGGGACAGGGTCTGGGGCCAACGTCCTGACTTTC	CASSVGTGSGANVLTF
TRBV9	.	TRBJ2-5	TRBD2	TGTGCCAGCAGCGTAGGGGCTAGCGGAGTCGGTAGGGAGACCCAGTACTTC	CASSVGASGVGRETQYF
TRBV5-4	.	TRBJ2-1	.	TGTGCCAGCAGCTTCGGGGGCGGCAGCCAGGCGACTAGCTACAATGAGCAGTTCTTC	CASSFGGGSQATSYNEQFF
TRBV6-1	many	TRBJ1-6	.	TGTGCCAGCAGTCCACCGAAGAACTATAATTCACCCCTCCACTTT	CASSPPKNYNSPLHF
TRBV10-3	few	TRBJ2-6	.	TGTGCCATCAGTGATGGTCGGGCGGGGAGCTCTGGGGCCAACGTCCTGACTTTC	CAISDGRAGSSGANVLTF
TRBV5-1	.	TRBJ1-2	.	TGCGCCAGCAGCCTGGTGAGCGGGGCCGCAACTTCGAGAAACTATGGCTACACCTTC	CASSLVSGAATSRNYGYTF
TRBV28	.	TRBJ1-4	TRBD1	TGTGCCAGCAGTCAACAGGGGGATAATGAAAAACTGTTTTTT	CASSQQGDNEKLFF
TRBV9	.	TRBJ2-7	.	TGTGCCAGCAGCGCCCCTCGGGGGCGGGAGTCGCACGAGCAGTACTTC	CASSAPRGRESHEQYF
TRBV5-6	many	TRBJ1-2	.	TGTGCCAGCAGCTTGACGGGGATCTATGGCTACACCTTC	CASSLTGIYGYTF
TRBV12-3/TRBV12-4	.	TRBJ2-4	.	TGTGCCAGCAGTTATTCGACAGTTTCAAACATTCAGTACTTC	CASSYSTVSNIQYF
TRBV12-3/TRBV12-4	.	TRBJ1-1	.	TGTGCCAGCAGTTTAAACCGGGAAGGGGGAGCTTTCTTT	CASSLNREGGAFF